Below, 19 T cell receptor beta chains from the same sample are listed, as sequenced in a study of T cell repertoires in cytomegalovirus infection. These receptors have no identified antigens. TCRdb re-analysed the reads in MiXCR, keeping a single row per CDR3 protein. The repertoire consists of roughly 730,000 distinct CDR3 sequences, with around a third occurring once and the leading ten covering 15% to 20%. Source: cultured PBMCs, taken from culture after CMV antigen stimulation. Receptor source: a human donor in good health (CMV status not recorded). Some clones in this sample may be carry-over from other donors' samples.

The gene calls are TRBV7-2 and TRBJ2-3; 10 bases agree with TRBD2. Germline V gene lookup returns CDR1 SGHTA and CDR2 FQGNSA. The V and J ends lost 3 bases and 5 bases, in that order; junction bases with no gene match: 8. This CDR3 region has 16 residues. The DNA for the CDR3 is TGTGCCAGCAGCTTTAGTAGAGCGGGGGGGAAAGATACGCAGTATTTT. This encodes CASSFSRAGGKDTQYF.

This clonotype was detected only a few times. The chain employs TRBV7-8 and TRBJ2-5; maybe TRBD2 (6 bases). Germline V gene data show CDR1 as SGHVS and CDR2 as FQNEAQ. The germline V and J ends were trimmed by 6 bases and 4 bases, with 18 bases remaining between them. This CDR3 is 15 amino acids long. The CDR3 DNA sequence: TGTGCCAGCAGTGCCCTTGGAGGGCTGGTAGAGACCCAGTACTTC. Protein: CASSALGGLVETQYF.

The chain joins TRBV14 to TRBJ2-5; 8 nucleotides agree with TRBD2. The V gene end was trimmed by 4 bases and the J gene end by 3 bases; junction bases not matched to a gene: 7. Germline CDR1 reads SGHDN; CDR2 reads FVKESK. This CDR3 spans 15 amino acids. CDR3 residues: CASSPGGGFEETQYF. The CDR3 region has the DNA TGTGCCAGCAGCCCCGGGGGGGGGTTCGAAGAGACCCAGTACTTC.

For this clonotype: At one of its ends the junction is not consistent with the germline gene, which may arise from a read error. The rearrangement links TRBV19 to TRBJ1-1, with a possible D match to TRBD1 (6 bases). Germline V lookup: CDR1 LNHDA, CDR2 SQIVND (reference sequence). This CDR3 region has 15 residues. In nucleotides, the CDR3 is TGTGCCTGTAGTGGGACACATACGGCAAGGACTGAAGCTTTCTTT. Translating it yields CACSGTHTARTEAFF.

The CDR3, as DNA: TGTGCCAGCAGCCAAGTCGGTCGGTATTCACCCCTCCACTTT. As protein: CASSQVGRYSPLHF. The V gene is TRBV4-2, the J gene TRBJ1-6; D not resolved. This CDR3 comprises 14 residues. V was cut by 1 base and J by 8 bases, with 9 bases left in between. The germline V gene encodes CDR1 LGHNA and CDR2 YNFKEQ.

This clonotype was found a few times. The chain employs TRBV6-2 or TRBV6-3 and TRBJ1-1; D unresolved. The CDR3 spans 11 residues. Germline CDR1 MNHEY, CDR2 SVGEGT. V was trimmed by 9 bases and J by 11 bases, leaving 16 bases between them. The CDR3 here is CASSIGRSAFF. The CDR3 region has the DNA TGTGCCAGTTCAATAGGGCGTTCGGCTTTCTTT.

The CDR3 protein is CASSMRAGVYNEQFF. The CDR3 DNA is TGTGCCAGTAGTATGCGAGCGGGGGTTTACAATGAGCAGTTCTTC. V is TRBV19 and J is TRBJ2-1; 8 bases are shared with TRBD2. CDR1 is LNHDA, CDR2 SQIVND, per germline (reference sequence). The V segment lost 3 bases and the J segment 4 bases; nucleotides outside the gene matches: 5. CDR3 length equals 15 residues.

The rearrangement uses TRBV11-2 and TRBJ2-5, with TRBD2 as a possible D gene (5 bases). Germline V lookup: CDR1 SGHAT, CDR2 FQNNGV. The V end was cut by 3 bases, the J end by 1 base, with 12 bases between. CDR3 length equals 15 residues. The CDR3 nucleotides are TGTGCCAGCAGCTTTTACCGAGGGATCCAAGAGACCCAGTACTTC. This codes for CASSFYRGIQETQYF.

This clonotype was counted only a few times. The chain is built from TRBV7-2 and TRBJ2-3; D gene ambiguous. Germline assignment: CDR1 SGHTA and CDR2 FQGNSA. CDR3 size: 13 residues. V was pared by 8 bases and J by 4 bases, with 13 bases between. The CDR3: CASDPLIADTQYF. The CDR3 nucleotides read TGTGCCAGCGACCCTCTCATCGCAGATACGCAGTATTTT.

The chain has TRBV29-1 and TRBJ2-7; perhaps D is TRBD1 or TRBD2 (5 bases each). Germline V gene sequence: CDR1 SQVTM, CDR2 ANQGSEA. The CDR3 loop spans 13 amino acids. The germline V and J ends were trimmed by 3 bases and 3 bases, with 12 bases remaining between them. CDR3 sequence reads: CSVDRGAGYEQYF. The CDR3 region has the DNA TGCAGCGTTGACCGAGGGGCTGGCTACGAGCAGTACTTC.

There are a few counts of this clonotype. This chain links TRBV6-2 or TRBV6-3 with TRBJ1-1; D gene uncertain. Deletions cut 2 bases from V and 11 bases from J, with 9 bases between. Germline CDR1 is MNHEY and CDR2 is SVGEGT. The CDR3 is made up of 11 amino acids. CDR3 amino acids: CASSYPAAAFF. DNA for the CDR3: TGTGCCAGCAGTTACCCCGCAGCGGCTTTCTTT.

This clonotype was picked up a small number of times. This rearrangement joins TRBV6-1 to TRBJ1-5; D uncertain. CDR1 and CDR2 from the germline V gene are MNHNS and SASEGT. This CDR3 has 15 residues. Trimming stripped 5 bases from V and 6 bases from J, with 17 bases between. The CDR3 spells CASSNYRARGQPQHF. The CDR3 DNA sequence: TGTGCCAGCAGTAACTACAGAGCCAGAGGTCAGCCCCAGCATTTT.

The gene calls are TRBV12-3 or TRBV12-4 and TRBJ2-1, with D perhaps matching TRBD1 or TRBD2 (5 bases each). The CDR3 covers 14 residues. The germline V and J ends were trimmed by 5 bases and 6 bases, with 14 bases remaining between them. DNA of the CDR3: TGTGCCAGCAGTCTCCTAACTAGGGGCAATGAGCAGTTCTTC. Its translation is CASSLLTRGNEQFF.

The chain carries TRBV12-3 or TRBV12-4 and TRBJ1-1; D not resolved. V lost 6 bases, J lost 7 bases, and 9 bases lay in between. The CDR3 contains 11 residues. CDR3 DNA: TGTGCCAGCAGCCCAGGCAATGAAGCTTTCTTT. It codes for CASSPGNEAFF.

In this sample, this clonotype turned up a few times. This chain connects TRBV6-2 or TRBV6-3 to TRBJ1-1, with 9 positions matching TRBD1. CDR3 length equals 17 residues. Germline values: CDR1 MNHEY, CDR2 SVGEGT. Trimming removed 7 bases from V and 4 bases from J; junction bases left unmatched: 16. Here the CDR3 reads CASISRVHRGRRTEAFF. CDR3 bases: TGTGCCAGCATTTCCCGCGTCCACAGGGGGCGTCGCACTGAAGCTTTCTTT.

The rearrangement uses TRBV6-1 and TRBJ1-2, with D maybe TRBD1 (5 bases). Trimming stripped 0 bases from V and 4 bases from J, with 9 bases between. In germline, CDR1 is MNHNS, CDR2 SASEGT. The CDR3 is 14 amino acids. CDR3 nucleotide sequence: TGTGCCAGCAGTGAAGCGGGGGGGATCTATGGCTACACCTTC. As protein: CASSEAGGIYGYTF.

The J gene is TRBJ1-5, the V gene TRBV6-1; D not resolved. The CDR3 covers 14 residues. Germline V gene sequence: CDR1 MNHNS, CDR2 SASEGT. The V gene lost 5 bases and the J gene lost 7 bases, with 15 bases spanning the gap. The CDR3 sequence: CASSYQPSGQPQHF. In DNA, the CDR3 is TGTGCCAGCAGTTACCAACCGTCGGGGCAGCCCCAGCATTTT.

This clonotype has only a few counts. The chain's CDR3 is CASSPTISTDTQYF. The CDR3 bases are TGTGCCAGCAGCCCTACCATTAGCACAGATACGCAGTATTTT. The rearrangement links TRBV7-9 to TRBJ2-3; D uncertain. The V end was cut by 5 bases, the J end by 0 bases, with 9 bases between. CDR1 SEHNR and CDR2 FQNEAQ come from the germline V gene (reference sequence). The CDR3 is made up of 14 amino acids.

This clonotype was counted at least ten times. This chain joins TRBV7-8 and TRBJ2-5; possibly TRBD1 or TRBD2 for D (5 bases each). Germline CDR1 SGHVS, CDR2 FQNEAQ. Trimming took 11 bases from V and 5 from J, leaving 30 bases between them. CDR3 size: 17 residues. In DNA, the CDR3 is TGTGCCGGGGGACCGGGTCACCTTCTCCGCGGTAGGGAGACCCAGTACTTC. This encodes CAGGPGHLLRGRETQYF. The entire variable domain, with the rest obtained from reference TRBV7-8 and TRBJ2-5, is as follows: GAGVSQSPRYKVAKRGQDVALRCDPISGHVSLFWYQQALGQGPEFLTYFQNEAQLDKSGLPSDRFFAERPEGSVSTLKIQRTQQEDSAVYLCAGGPGHLLRGRETQYFGPGTRLLVL.